The 12 T cell receptor beta chains in this list originate from one sample, sequenced in a study of blood T cell repertoires in COVID-19. Method: immunoSEQ multiplex PCR; TCRdb's copy keeps in-frame clones and lacks some. The table has 84,000 or so clones, 85% seen once. The sample was peripheral blood. Receptor source: a woman in her seventies with active or convalescent COVID-19.

J is TRBJ2-3 and V is TRBV5-1, with 10 bases lining up with TRBD1. This CDR3 region has 15 residues. With V trimmed by 5 bases and J by 5 bases, 8 bases remained unmatched. Germline CDR1 is SGHRS and CDR2 is YFSETQ. CDR3 protein: CASRSGTGVGDTQYF. The CDR3 bases are TGCGCCAGCAGATCCGGGACAGGGGTGGGAGATACGCAGTATTTT.

The V call is TRBV14, the J call TRBJ2-1; TRBD1 matches at 8 bases. The length of the CDR3 is 17 residues. With 6 bases clipped from V and 6 bases from J, the junction kept 16 bases outside the gene matches. Germline CDR1 reads SGHDN; CDR2 reads FVKESK. CDR3: CASSLLISGGRGNEQFF. The CDR3 nucleotides are TGTGCCAGCAGTCTCCTAATTTCAGGGGGCCGGGGCAATGAGCAGTTCTTC.

The chain carries TRBV5-5 and TRBJ1-2, with 12 nucleotides matching TRBD1. V was clipped by 5 bases and J by 5 bases; unmatched bases: 7. CDR1 is SGHKS, CDR2 YYEKEE, per germline (reference sequence). There are 15 residues in the CDR3. DNA for the CDR3: TGTGCCAGCAGATATGGGACAGGGGGCGTTTATGGCTACACCTTC. It yields the protein CASRYGTGGVYGYTF.

The chain uses TRBV10-1 and TRBJ2-2; 10 bases are a match to TRBD1. The CDR3 is made up of 14 amino acids. V trimming: 4 bases; J trimming: 6 bases; junction bases outside the gene matches: 2. In germline, CDR1 is WNHNN, CDR2 SYGVQD (reference sequence). The CDR3 sequence is CASSGQGAPGELFF. The CDR3, as DNA: TGCGCCAGCAGTGGACAGGGGGCGCCCGGGGAGCTGTTTTTT.

The rearrangement uses TRBV7-2 and TRBJ1-2; weak D call: TRBD1 (6 bases). Trimming left V 4 bases short and J 7 bases short, with 16 bases between. CDR3 length: 14 amino acids. Germline CDR1 and CDR2: SGHTA and FQGNSA. The CDR3 protein is CASSYGQSVSGYTF. CDR3 sequence (DNA): TGTGCCAGCAGCTATGGACAGTCGGTTTCTGGCTACACCTTC.

V is TRBV13 and J is TRBJ2-3; D might be TRBD1 (5 bases). The CDR3 spans 16 residues. The germline V gene encodes CDR1 PRHDT and CDR2 FYEKMQ (reference sequence). V shed 1 base and J shed 2 bases, with 13 bases lying between them. For the CDR3, the DNA is TGTGCCAGCAGCTTAGCACAGGCCCGCCCCACAGATACGCAGTATTTT. Its protein is CASSLAQARPTDTQYF.

This clone has only one observation. CDR3 in amino acids: CASSFGTAKETQYF. The CDR3 DNA is TGTGCCAGCAGCTTTGGGACAGCCAAAGAGACCCAGTACTTC. The V and J genes are TRBV7-2 and TRBJ2-5; 7 nucleotides align to TRBD1. Germline CDR1 SGHTA, CDR2 FQGNSA. The V and J ends lost 3 bases and 3 bases, in that order; junction bases with no gene match: 4. The CDR3 covers 14 residues.

Here the CDR3 DNA reads TGTGCCACCTCGACAGGAAATAATGAAAAACTGTTTTTT. Its translation: CATSTGNNEKLFF. J is TRBJ1-4 and V is TRBV19; maybe TRBD1 (6 bases). Per the germline V gene, CDR1 is LNHDA and CDR2 is SQIVND (reference sequence). This CDR3 is built from 13 residues. The V gene lost 10 bases and the J gene lost 4 bases, with 13 bases spanning the gap.

The genes are TRBV19 and TRBJ2-5, with D possibly TRBD1 on 5 matching bases. V was shortened by 6 bases and J by 4 bases, with 15 bases between the two germline ends. Germline assignment: CDR1 LNHDA and CDR2 SQIVND (reference sequence). This CDR3 is built from 14 residues. In nucleotides, the CDR3 is TGTGCCAGTAGACAGGCCTCCTCCCCAGAGACCCAGTACTTC. This encodes CASRQASSPETQYF.

V gene TRBV2 combines with J gene TRBJ2-3; 9 nucleotides match TRBD2. The J segment lost 5 bases and the V segment lost 5 bases, leaving 11 bases of the junction unmatched. The germline CDR1 and CDR2 sequences are SNHLY and FYNNEI. The CDR3 loop spans 16 amino acids. The CDR3 DNA reads as TGTGCCAGCAGTCCACGGCGGGGGGGCCCCCAAGATACGCAGTATTTT. It yields the protein CASSPRRGGPQDTQYF.

Only a few counts were recorded for this clone. This sequence joins TRBV24-1 and TRBJ1-2; D unresolved. The germline gives CDR1 KGHDR, CDR2 SFDVKD. The CDR3 totals 13 residues. The V gene lost 4 bases and the J gene lost 3 bases, with 8 bases spanning the gap. CDR3 in amino acids: CATSETEYYGYTF. DNA of the CDR3: TGTGCCACCAGTGAAACAGAGTACTATGGCTACACCTTC.

V usage is TRBV7-2 and J usage is TRBJ1-3; D not certain. Trimming took 6 bases from V and 0 from J, leaving 6 bases between them. Looked up from germline, CDR1 is SGHTA and CDR2 is FQGNSA. There are 13 residues in the CDR3. This CDR3 is CASRQYSGNTIYF. The CDR3 bases are TGTGCCAGCAGGCAGTACTCTGGAAACACCATATATTTT.